This T cell receptor (beta chain) was captured in a study of shared clonotypes between healthy human individuals (dated by TCRdb to 2020 to 2021). At the level of the whole study: A few men and a couple of women, aged 18 to 49 years, made up the cohort. For each donor, three plates each were used for CD4 naive and CD4 memory, two plates were used for CD8 naive, and one plate was used for CD8 memory. To increase sequencing depth and limit assay-specific biases, different laboratories used diverse techniques to prepare libraries and sequence TCR repertoires. To estimate repertoire size and how much clonotype sharing occurs between individuals, the study deeply sequenced the blood TCR repertoires of five healthy adults. Between about 0.8 and 9 billion PBMCs per donor were obtained by leukapheresis.

Broader findings and caveats from the paper: Compared with non-shared clonotypes, the clonotypes found in all four sorted-subset donors had higher generation probabilities. Only blood was sampled, and tissue TCR repertoires likely differ from those in blood. Estimated clonotype richness was generally larger for naive than for memory subsets. Pairwise subsampling led to the expectation that sequencing depth would affect the degree of clonotype sharing among donors. When four donors were compared, the shared fraction of clonotypes was around 5.1% for naive CD4, roughly 3.4% for naive CD8, 2% to 2.5% for memory CD4, and 0.4% for memory CD8. Because the study included a small number of donors, the genetic and exposure-history diversity represented was limited. Rarefaction of sorted-subset datasets indicated incomplete sequencing despite the large sequencing depth.

Using the deep immunoSEQ assay, TCR CDR3 regions were amplified from genomic DNA by multiplex PCR. For each cell subset, the extracted genomic DNA was distributed evenly across all wells of several immunoSEQ 96-well plates, and each plate served as one replicate. For sorted subsets, roughly 200 ng genomic DNA, equal to some 30,000 T cell genomes, was loaded into each replicate PCR. The purified libraries were quantified using a Qubit 3.0 fluorometer, sized with a Bioanalyzer 2100, and then quantified again using the KAPA Library Quantification kit. Each immunoSEQ 96-well plate was sequenced on its own single-read 150-cycle Illumina NextSeq 550 flow cell. Turning to the authors' computational methods: Because the immunoSEQ output held only junctional sequences and lacked quality scores, the filtering could not match the filtering applied to full-length reads. To assign V/J genes and CDR3, sequences were annotated against IMGT germline references using PyIR, a Python wrapper for IgBLAST v1.9. Any read was removed if the V/J assignment was weak (E-value above 1e-6), the CDR3 was missing, or the read contained stop codons, out-of-frame junctions, or ambiguous translated residues. A V3J clonotype was defined by an identical inferred V gene, J gene, and CDR3 amino acid sequence. The percentage overlap between two repertoires was calculated by dividing the number of shared unique clonotypes by the size of the smaller repertoire. Richness of each repertoire was evaluated using RTK rarefaction, the Chao1 estimator, and Recon v2.1 estimates of unobserved clonotypes. OLGA was used to compute generation probabilities for all TCRbeta clonotypes that the gDNA method yielded from a handful of donors. Drawn from immuneACCESS, this table holds only the in-frame rearrangements with V and J called that TCRdb kept. Clones are partly lost; checked studies trace under half to an unresolved V gene and leave the rest unexplained. V, J and clone size derive from that table, while D and trimming were established from the DNA sequence. Within this sample are some 1,100,000 clones, with roughly 74% of them counted one time only. 0.52% of the sample is taken by the ten largest.

In the case of this clone: The specificity of this receptor is unknown. No much larger clone exists at a distance of one base, and base qualities are not known.

The CDR3 sequence holds 13 residues, the cysteine and phenylalanine included. CDR3 DNA only is kept here, 39 bases in frame from base 1. Trimming takes 9 bases off V and 2 bases off J; junction bases not matched to a gene: 5. Looking up the germline V gene yields CDR1 MRHNA and CDR2 SNTAGT. The donors were healthy, HIV-negative adults with no recently reported acute infections or vaccinations. Only Caucasian adults living in Nashville, Tennessee, USA were represented among the donors. CD4+ T cells were enriched by magnetic negative selection, after which naive cells were positively selected on CD45RA and the negative fraction was taken as the memory subset. Blood was collected by leukapheresis, and PBMCs were isolated by Ficoll-Histopaque density gradient centrifugation and then cryopreserved in liquid nitrogen vapor phase. Analytical flow cytometry was used to check the purity and quantity of each magnetically sorted T cell population. Genomic DNA was isolated from each sorted fraction and quantified by UV absorbance on a Nanodrop 2000c.

This chain joins TRBV6-4 to TRBJ2-7; TRBD1 aligns with 9 central bases. Sequenced input: memory CD4+ T cells from PBMCs. According to the study, the label for this sample's cell subset or site signals: CD45RA-negative fraction. This receptor was identified in a man between 18 and 29 years old in good health. Some clones in this sample may be carry-over from other donors' samples. CDR3 reads: CARRTGGPYEQYF. The nucleotide sequence is given as TGTGCCAGACGCACAGGGGGCCCCTACGAGCAGTACTTC.